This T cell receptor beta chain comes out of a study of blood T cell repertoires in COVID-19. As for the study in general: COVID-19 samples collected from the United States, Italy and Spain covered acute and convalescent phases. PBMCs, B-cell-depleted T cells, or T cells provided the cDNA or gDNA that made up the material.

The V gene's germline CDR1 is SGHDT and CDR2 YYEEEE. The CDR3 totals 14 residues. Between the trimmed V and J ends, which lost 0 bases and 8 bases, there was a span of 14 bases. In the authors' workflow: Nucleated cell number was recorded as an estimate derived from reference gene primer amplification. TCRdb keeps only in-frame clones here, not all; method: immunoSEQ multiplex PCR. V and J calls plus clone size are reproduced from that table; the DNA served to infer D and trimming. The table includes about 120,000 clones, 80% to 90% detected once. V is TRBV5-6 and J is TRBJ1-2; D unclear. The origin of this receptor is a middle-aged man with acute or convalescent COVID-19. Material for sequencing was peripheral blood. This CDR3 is CASSLGRVWVGYTF. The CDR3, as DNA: TGTGCCAGCAGCTTGGGCCGGGTTTGGGTCGGCTACACCTTC. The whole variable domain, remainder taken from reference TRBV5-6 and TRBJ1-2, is DAGVTQSPTHLIKTRGQQVTLRCSPKSGHDTVSWYQQALGQGPQFIFQYYEEEERQRGNFPDRFSGHQFPNYSSELNVNALLLGDSALYLCASSLGRVWVGYTFGSGTRLTVV.